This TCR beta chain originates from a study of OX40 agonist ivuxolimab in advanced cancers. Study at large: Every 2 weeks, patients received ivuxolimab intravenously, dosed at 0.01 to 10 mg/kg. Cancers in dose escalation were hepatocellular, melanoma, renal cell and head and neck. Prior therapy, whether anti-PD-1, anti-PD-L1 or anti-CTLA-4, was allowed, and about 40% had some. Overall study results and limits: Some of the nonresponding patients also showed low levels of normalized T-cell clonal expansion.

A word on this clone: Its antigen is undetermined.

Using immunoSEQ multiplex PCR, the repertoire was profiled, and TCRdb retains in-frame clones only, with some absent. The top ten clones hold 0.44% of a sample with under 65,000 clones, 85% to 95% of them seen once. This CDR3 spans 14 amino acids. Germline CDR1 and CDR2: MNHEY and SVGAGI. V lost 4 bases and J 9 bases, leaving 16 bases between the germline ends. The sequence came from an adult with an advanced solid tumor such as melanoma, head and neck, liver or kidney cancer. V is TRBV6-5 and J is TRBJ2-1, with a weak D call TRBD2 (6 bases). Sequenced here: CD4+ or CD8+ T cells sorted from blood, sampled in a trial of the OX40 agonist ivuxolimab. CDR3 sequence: CASSFSTRAGEQFF. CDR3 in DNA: TGTGCCAGCAGTTTCTCAACGAGAGCGGGTGAGCAGTTCTTC.